This T cell receptor (beta chain) stems from a study of CD8+ T cells in alopecia areata. It was cDNA, reverse transcribed from extracted RNA, that served as the sequencing template. The table came from immunoSEQ multiplex PCR; TCRdb's copy has only in-frame clones and leaves some out. The table shows around 140,000 clones, with less than 70% occurring only once. Germline lookup yields CDR1 MGHRA and CDR2 YSYEKL. The junction had 5 bases not matched to a gene; V was cut back by 4 bases and J by 1 base. The CDR3 runs to 16 residues. Sample treatment: oral pan-JAK inhibitor, 5-10 mg twice daily. Researchers took lesional scalp punch biopsies and peripheral blood from people who were alopecia areata patients.

The sequence was obtained from a human donor with alopecia areata. The sample was CD8+ T cells sorted from blood, taken at week 4, from a patient treated with tofacitinib. The chain uses TRBV4-1 and TRBJ2-2, with 8 positions matching TRBD2. The DNA of the CDR3 is TGCGCCAGCAGCCCCCGACTAGCGCTGAACACCGGGGAGCTGTTTTTT. As protein: CASSPRLALNTGELFF.